This T cell receptor (beta chain) was sequenced during a study of T cell responses to AZD1222 COVID-19 vaccine. Points from the study as a whole: Repertoires were obtained solely post-peak T cell response. The span of vaccine-associated CD4 TCRs extended across spike, with dominance at 160-218 and 743-854. Per reports, nearly half of all spike-specific TCRs target regions that are unmutated in variants.

Repertoires were generated with immunoSEQ multiplex PCR, while TCRdb's copy carries only in-frame clones and drops some. The table has 100,000 or so clones, approximately 90% seen once; the top ten hold approximately 4.5%. As concerns this clone: The antigen is not known.

The source is an adult in good health. Sequencing used peripheral blood, obtained on day 0 of AZD1222 vaccination.

The CDR3 is CASSVDWGQANYGYTF. The CDR3 DNA sequence: TGTGCCAGCAGCGTTGATTGGGGACAGGCGAACTATGGCTACACCTTC. This rearrangement joins TRBV9 to TRBJ1-2; 8 nucleotides align to TRBD1. Germline V gene data show CDR1 as SGDLS and CDR2 as YYNGEE. CDR3 size: 16 residues. Trimming at V came to 2 bases and at J to 2 bases, leaving 8 bases not matched to a gene.